This T cell receptor beta chain was identified in a study of blood T cell repertoires in COVID-19. About the study: Sample material is recorded as cDNA or gDNA derived from T cells, B-cell-depleted T cells, or PBMCs.

The table came from immunoSEQ multiplex PCR; TCRdb's copy has only in-frame clones and leaves some out. The table records about 210,000 clones, around four fifths of them present only once. This CDR3 is 16 amino acids long. Unmatched junction bases numbered 5, after V lost 4 bases and J lost 0 bases. In germline, CDR1 is MNHEY, CDR2 SVGEGT. The clonotype originates from a man in his fifties or sixties with active or convalescent COVID-19. The V call is TRBV6-2 or TRBV6-3, the J call TRBJ1-4; 7 bases map to TRBD1. Sequencing was carried out using peripheral blood. CDR3 sequence reads: CASSSGQDATNEKLFF. In DNA form, the CDR3 reads TGTGCCAGCAGTTCAGGACAGGATGCAACTAATGAAAAACTGTTTTTT.